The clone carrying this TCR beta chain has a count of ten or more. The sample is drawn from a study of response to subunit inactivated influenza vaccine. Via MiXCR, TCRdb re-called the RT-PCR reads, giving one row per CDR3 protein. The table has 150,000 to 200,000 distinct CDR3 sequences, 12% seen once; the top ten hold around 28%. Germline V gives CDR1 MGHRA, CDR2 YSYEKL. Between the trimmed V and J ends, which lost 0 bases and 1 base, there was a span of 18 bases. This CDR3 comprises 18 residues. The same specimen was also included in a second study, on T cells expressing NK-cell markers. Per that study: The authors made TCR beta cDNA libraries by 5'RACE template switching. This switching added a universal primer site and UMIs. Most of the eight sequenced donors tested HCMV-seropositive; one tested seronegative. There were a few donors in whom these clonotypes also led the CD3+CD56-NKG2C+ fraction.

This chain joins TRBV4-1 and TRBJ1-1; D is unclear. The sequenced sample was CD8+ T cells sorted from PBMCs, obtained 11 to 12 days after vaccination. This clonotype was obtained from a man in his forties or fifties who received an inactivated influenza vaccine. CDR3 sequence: CASSQDQAILGRNTEAFF. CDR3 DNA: TGCGCCAGCAGCCAAGATCAGGCCATTTTGGGCAGGAACACTGAAGCTTTCTTT.